What follows describes a single TCR beta chain. This clonotype came up many times. Its antigen target is currently unknown. No per-base quality is available; no much larger clone lies one base away. TCR cDNA was synthesized by 5'RACE template switching, which introduced a universal primer site and unique molecular identifiers. Priming of cDNA synthesis was performed from both the TCR alpha and TCR beta constant segments. Library amplification used two PCR steps, and the second PCR step added sample barcodes and sequencing adapters. Sequencing of libraries was done on Illumina HiSeq 2500 (2x100 bp) or NovaSeq (2x150 bp). The published analysis was carried out like this. Demultiplexing of reads and collapsing into UMI consensus sequences were performed with MIGEC, and V(D)J alignment was carried out with MiXCR. Vaccine-responding clonotypes were defined with edgeR using replicate PBMC samples, requiring FDR below 0.01 and a log2 fold change above 5 up to day 15. Each bulk clonotype was labeled CD4 or CD8 based on which sequenced repertoire, CD4 or CD8, contained the clonotype at higher abundance. TCRdb reprocessed the public reads (quality trimming at Q25 with fastp, clone calling with MiXCR) and kept in-frame beta chains. Each record represents a unique CDR3 protein, reported with the most common genes and DNA among its rows. The V and J calls, along with clone size, are taken from TCRdb and not from the paper's own processing. This sample has 170,000 or so distinct CDR3 sequences in its table, and approximately 6.2% of those were observed once. Of the sample, less than 3% is held by the ten largest clones.

The treatment or condition tag for this specimen amounts to: live attenuated yellow fever vaccine strain. A standard Ficoll-Paque protocol was used to isolate PBMCs from peripheral blood. Dynabeads CD4 and CD8 positive selection kits were used to isolate the CD4 and CD8 T-cell fractions. RNA was extracted with TriZol from bulk PBMCs, CD4 and CD8 fractions, and dextramer-positive and dextramer-negative fractions. Trimming costs V 6 bases and J 1 base, and their ends lie 18 bases apart. Based on the germline V gene, the CDR1 and CDR2 sequences are SGHTA and FQGNSA. The CDR3 starts with the cysteine, ends with the phenylalanine, and has 16 residues. The read is trimmed to its CDR3 DNA, 48 bases read in frame from base 1. This sample stems from a study of T cells after yellow fever vaccination (dated by TCRdb to between 2017 and 2020). Regarding the study in general: Libraries from fractions with low cell numbers were prepared with the SMART-Seq v4 Ultra Low Input RNA kit. To follow T-cell clones before and after both primary and booster YFV17D yellow fever vaccination, bulk TCR alpha and beta repertoires underwent longitudinal sequencing. Two healthy male donors, one aged 18 to 29 and one aged 30 to 40 years, made up the cohort. Blood samples were taken at several timepoints before and after primary and secondary immunization, and bulk PBMC replicates and cell subsets were isolated. On the study overall, not on this receptor specifically: Because the study included only a couple of donors, the extent to which the findings can be generalized is limited. The secondary T-cell response was found to be weaker but faster than the primary response, with a peak reached on day 5 rather than on day 15. Most clones expanded after primary vaccination (about 95% of CD4 and 88% of CD8) were re-detected after the booster, suggesting that broad memory maintenance occurred. A small share of clonotypes was detected in both CD4 and CD8 compartments, with the overlap likely arising from convergent recombination. Because abundant contaminating clonotypes from the bulk population could be contained in FACS-sorted repertoires, computational filtering was required.

Recombination joined TRBV7-2 with TRBJ1-1, and possibly TRBD1, on 5 matching bases. The origin of this receptor is a man between 18 and 29 years old who received the YFV17D yellow fever vaccine. Sequenced here: CD4+ T cells sorted from PBMCs, sampled on the day of the first yellow fever vaccination. The DNA reads as follows: TGTGCCAGCAGTGGGGCCCGGGGGGGAACGAACACTGAAGCTTTCTTT. This encodes CASSGARGGTNTEAFF.